This entry lists 15 T cell receptor beta chains sequenced from one sample in a study of T cell responses to AZD1222 COVID-19 vaccine. The method was immunoSEQ multiplex PCR; TCRdb's version includes in-frame clones alone and lacks a portion of them. The sample shows about 110,000 clones, roughly 84% of them seen only once. The input for sequencing was peripheral blood, taken on day 0 of AZD1222 vaccination. The receptors originated from an adult in good health.

This chain links TRBV5-1 with TRBJ1-4; 8 nucleotides line up with TRBD1. J lost 5 bases, V lost 3 bases, and 3 bases had no gene match. CDR1 is SGHRS, CDR2 YFSETQ, per germline. The CDR3 length is 14 residues. The CDR3 DNA reads TGCGCCAGCAGCTCGACAGGGGCGAATGAAAAACTGTTTTTT. Translating gives CASSSTGANEKLFF.

J is TRBJ1-3 and V is TRBV10-1; tentative D call: TRBD1 (5 bases). The germline gives CDR1 WNHNN, CDR2 SYGVQD (reference sequence). Trimming cost V 8 bases and J 0 bases, with 11 bases left between them. The CDR3 totals 14 residues. The CDR3 loop is CASGGRDSGNTIYF. The DNA of the CDR3 is TGCGCCAGCGGGGGACGCGACTCTGGAAACACCATATATTTT.

J is TRBJ1-1 and V is TRBV6-4; D is perhaps TRBD1 (5 bases). V was clipped by 6 bases and J by 1 base, with 9 bases between them. This CDR3 spans 13 amino acids. Per the germline V gene, CDR1 is MRHNA and CDR2 is SNTAGT. The CDR3 nucleotides are TGTGCCAGCAGCCTTACAGGGAACACTGAAGCTTTCTTT. This codes for CASSLTGNTEAFF.

The chain is built from TRBV11-2 and TRBJ2-2, with D perhaps matching TRBD1 or TRBD2 (6 bases each). The germline V and J ends were trimmed by 2 bases and 4 bases, with 14 bases remaining between them. The CDR3 runs to 16 residues. The germline V gene encodes CDR1 SGHAT and CDR2 FQNNGV. The CDR3 region is CASSLRGQPGTGELFF. CDR3 DNA sequence: TGTGCCAGCAGCTTACGGGGGCAGCCGGGCACCGGGGAGCTGTTTTTT.

The CDR3 sequence is CASSDNPGVTEAFF. CDR3 nucleotide sequence: TGTGCCAGCAGTGATAATCCGGGAGTAACTGAAGCTTTCTTT. The chain is built from TRBV6-1 and TRBJ1-1; D uncertain. The CDR3 is 14 amino acids. The V gene lost 3 bases and the J gene lost 5 bases, with 13 bases spanning the gap. CDR1 is MNHNS, CDR2 SASEGT, per germline.

In its sample, this clone was seen once. The chain combines TRBV4-3 with TRBJ1-2; D is possibly TRBD1 (6 bases). Germline V gene sequence: CDR1 LGHNA, CDR2 YSLEER. The CDR3 spans 15 residues. V shed 0 bases and J shed 6 bases, with 14 bases lying between them. CDR3 nucleotides: TGCGCCAGCAGCCAAGATCCCAGAGGGGGGAATGGCTACACCTTC. Its protein product is CASSQDPRGGNGYTF.

This clone was detected a few times. The V gene is TRBV28, the J gene TRBJ1-1; TRBD1 agrees at 7 bases. The V segment lost 4 bases and the J segment 3 bases; nucleotides outside the gene matches: 11. Germline values: CDR1 MDHEN, CDR2 SYDVKM. The CDR3 length is 16 residues. The CDR3 nucleotides are TGTGCCAGCAGTTCAATCGCCGGGACAGAGTACACTGAAGCTTTCTTT. This sequence encodes CASSSIAGTEYTEAFF.

J is TRBJ2-1 and V is TRBV2; D ambiguous. The length of the CDR3 is 14 residues. Germline V gives CDR1 SNHLY, CDR2 FYNNEI. V lost 0 bases and J lost 15, with 18 bases in between. The CDR3 protein is CASSEAISSFYPFF. The CDR3 DNA is TGTGCCAGCAGTGAAGCTATTAGCAGTTTCTATCCGTTCTTC.

The chain recombines TRBV12-3 or TRBV12-4 with TRBJ2-7, with D possibly being TRBD1 (6 bases). The CDR3 runs 13 residues. V gave up 7 bases and J gave up 2 bases, with 12 bases separating them. The CDR3 is CASTIKGAYEQYF. Here the CDR3 DNA reads TGTGCCAGCACCATTAAGGGGGCCTACGAGCAGTACTTC.

The V gene is TRBV7-2, the J gene TRBJ1-3; D ambiguous. Germline CDR1 reads SGHTA; CDR2 reads FQGNSA. The V end lost 2 bases, the J end lost 1 base, and 9 bases lay between the germline ends. The CDR3 is 15 amino acids. The CDR3 protein is CASSLWAGSGNTIYF. The CDR3 DNA sequence: TGTGCCAGCAGCTTATGGGCGGGTTCTGGAAACACCATATATTTT.

The CDR3 region is CASSPGLTDTQYF. As DNA, the CDR3 is TGTGCCAGCTCACCGGGACTAACGGATACGCAGTATTTT. This chain links TRBV18 with TRBJ2-3; 7 bases line up with TRBD2. The trim removed 3 bases at V and 6 bases at J, leaving 3 bases unmatched. The CDR3 covers 13 residues. Germline CDR1 is KGHSH and CDR2 is LQKENI.

The chain couples TRBV10-3 to TRBJ1-2, with 9 positions matching TRBD1. Germline trimming cut 4 bases from V and 1 base from J; bases unmatched to any gene: 7. The CDR3 runs to 16 residues. Germline-derived CDR1 and CDR2 are ENHRY and SYGVKD. The DNA for the CDR3 is TGTGCCATCAGTGCGGGACAGGGAGGGAATAACTATGGCTACACCTTC. It codes for CAISAGQGGNNYGYTF.

The V call is TRBV21-1, the J call TRBJ1-6. TRBV21-1 is a recognized pseudogene. The CDR3 length is 17 residues. CDR3 in DNA: TGTGCCAGCACCAAAGGGGGGATGAACTCCTATAATTCACCCCTCCACTTT. Its translation: CASTKGGMNSYNSPLHF.

The CDR3 loop is CASSQGTGEGEKLFF. CDR3 in DNA: TGTGCCAGCAGCCAAGGGACAGGGGAGGGCGAAAAACTGTTTTTT. The gene calls are TRBV7-9 and TRBJ1-4; 10 nucleotides line up with TRBD1. The CDR3 length is 15 residues. CDR1 SEHNR and CDR2 FQNEAQ come from the germline V gene (reference sequence). J gave up 8 bases and V 5 bases, and 8 bases lay outside the gene matches.

CDR3 nucleotide sequence: TGTGCCAGTAGTATAGACGACTACACCGGGGAGCTGTTTTTT. Its protein product is CASSIDDYTGELFF. The rearrangement joins TRBV19 to TRBJ2-2; D is undetermined. The V end was cut by 0 bases, the J end by 3 bases, with 5 bases between. CDR1 and CDR2 from the germline V gene are LNHDA and SQIVND (reference sequence). The CDR3 is made up of 14 amino acids. Based on the CDR3 plus reference TRBV19 and TRBJ2-2, the full variable domain is DGGITQSPKYLFRKEGQNVTLSCEQNLNHDAMYWYRQDPGQGLRLIYYSQIVNDFQKGDIAEGYSVSREKKESFPLTVTSAQKNPTAFYLCASSIDDYTGELFFGEGSRLTVL.